This is a list of T cell receptor beta chains from one sample in a study of blood T cells in healthy people across ages. TCRdb re-called the 5' RACE reads with MiXCR, one entry per CDR3 protein. This table holds nearly 800,000 distinct CDR3 sequences, approximately 25% found once. The sample was also reused in another study, on T cells of mothers and their children.

The sequencing input was blood. These receptors were taken from a boy younger than 18 in good health. Both conserved end residues are part of each CDR3. D genes are given only for firm matches. Rows give clone size only sometimes, using once, few, many, or a class for an expanded clone.

d_call: -; j_call: TRBJ2-1; clone_size: -; v_call: TRBV4-2; cdr3_aa: CASSQAGDGEQFF; cdr3_nt: TGTGCCAGCAGCCAAGCAGGCGACGGCGAGCAGTTCTTC
d_call: -; j_call: TRBJ2-2; clone_size: many; v_call: TRBV2; cdr3_aa: CASSVQGMNTGELFF; cdr3_nt: TGTGCCAGCAGTGTACAGGGAATGAACACCGGGGAGCTGTTTTTT
d_call: -; j_call: TRBJ2-7; clone_size: -; v_call: TRBV28; cdr3_aa: CASSFHRLYEQYF; cdr3_nt: TGTGCCAGCAGTTTCCACAGACTCTACGAGCAGTACTTC
d_call: -; j_call: TRBJ1-1; clone_size: -; v_call: TRBV5-1; cdr3_aa: CASSRGAGAEAFF; cdr3_nt: TGCGCCAGCAGCAGGGGGGCTGGGGCTGAAGCTTTCTTT
d_call: TRBD1; j_call: TRBJ2-7; clone_size: -; v_call: TRBV15; cdr3_aa: CATSRIQGSSYEQYF; cdr3_nt: TGTGCCACCAGCAGGATACAGGGGTCTTCCTACGAGCAGTACTTC
d_call: -; j_call: TRBJ2-3; clone_size: -; v_call: TRBV10-3; cdr3_aa: CAIAGTTVTTDTQYF; cdr3_nt: TGTGCCATCGCCGGGACAACCGTCACCACAGATACGCAGTATTTT
d_call: -; j_call: TRBJ1-2; clone_size: few; v_call: TRBV6-6; cdr3_aa: CASSPLSGNGYTF; cdr3_nt: TGTGCCAGCAGTCCCCTATCTGGGAATGGCTACACCTTC
d_call: -; j_call: TRBJ1-4; clone_size: -; v_call: TRBV4-3; cdr3_aa: CASSQEQGSASRSDRGKEKLFF; cdr3_nt: TGCGCCAGCAGCCAAGAACAGGGCTCTGCCTCTAGAAGCGATAGAGGGAAAGAAAAACTGTTTTTT
d_call: TRBD2; j_call: TRBJ2-4; clone_size: few; v_call: TRBV25-1; cdr3_aa: CASSESPGTSGGDRNIQYF; cdr3_nt: TGTGCCAGCAGTGAATCCCCCGGGACTAGCGGGGGGGATCGGAACATTCAGTACTTC
d_call: -; j_call: TRBJ2-5; clone_size: few; v_call: TRBV29-1; cdr3_aa: CSVAGQLEETQYF; cdr3_nt: TGCAGCGTGGCAGGACAACTAGAAGAGACCCAGTACTTC
d_call: TRBD2; j_call: TRBJ2-7; clone_size: -; v_call: TRBV5-6; cdr3_aa: CASSNPGLTYEQYF; cdr3_nt: TGTGCCAGCAGCAACCCGGGACTAACCTACGAGCAGTACTTC
d_call: -; j_call: TRBJ2-3; clone_size: -; v_call: TRBV5-1; cdr3_aa: CASSLGGGSGTDTQYF; cdr3_nt: TGCGCCAGCAGCTTGGGAGGGGGATCTGGCACAGATACGCAGTATTTT
d_call: -; j_call: TRBJ1-2; clone_size: many; v_call: TRBV28; cdr3_aa: CASRGYGYTF; cdr3_nt: TGTGCCAGCAGGGGTTATGGCTACACCTTC
d_call: TRBD1; j_call: TRBJ2-5; clone_size: -; v_call: TRBV7-3; cdr3_aa: CAGSGAGGPSTQYF; cdr3_nt: TGTGCCGGCAGCGGAGCAGGGGGCCCTTCGACCCAGTACTTC